The sequence of this TCR beta chain was determined in a study of blood T cell repertoires in COVID-19. The wider study: T cells, B-cell-depleted T cells, or PBMCs provided the cDNA or gDNA that served as material.

Assay used: immunoSEQ multiplex PCR; TCRdb lists only in-frame clones, some missing. The sample contains some 200,000 clones, around 89% of which appear only once. Looked up from germline, CDR1 is ENHRY and CDR2 is SYGVKD. V was trimmed by 10 bases and J by 6 bases, leaving 13 bases between them. This CDR3 has 13 amino acids. The receptor's source is a woman under 30 who had recovered from COVID-19. Sequences were obtained from PBMCs or T cells enriched from blood (not recorded which). The rearrangement links TRBV10-3 to TRBJ1-6; tentative D call: TRBD1 (6 bases). Here the CDR3 reads CASADSTNSPLHF. The CDR3 DNA is TGTGCCAGCGCGGACAGTACTAATTCACCCCTCCACTTT.